The 21 T cell receptor beta chains presented below share a single source sample, sequenced in a study of metastatic and nonmetastatic thyroid tumors. Prior to thyroid surgery, none of the patients had received any treatment. TCRdb re-processed the PCR reads through MiXCR. The profile shows tens of thousands of clones, roughly 13% of them singletons. Sequences were obtained from blood. The source of these receptors is a female donor with papillary thyroid cancer or a benign thyroid nodule (not recorded which). Some clones in this sample may be carry-over from other donors' samples.

The chain links TRBV11-1 to TRBJ2-7, with 9 nucleotides matching TRBD1. Germline V CDR1 and CDR2: SGHAT, FQDESV (reference sequence). Unmatched junction bases numbered 13, after V lost 10 bases and J lost 6 bases. The CDR3 runs to 14 residues. Here the CDR3 reads CANIQGGQGSEQYF. The CDR3 coding sequence is TGTGCCAACATCCAAGGGGGACAGGGCAGCGAGCAGTACTTC. The complete variable domain, with remaining parts taken from reference TRBV11-1 and TRBJ2-7, reads EAEVAQSPRYKITEKSQAVAFWCDPISGHATLYWYRQILGQGPELLVQFQDESVVDDSQLPKDRFSAERLKGVDSTLKIQPAELGDSAMYLCANIQGGQGSEQYFGPGTRLTVT.

This clone was observed at least ten times. The chain recombines TRBV28 with TRBJ1-5; 7 bases agree with TRBD1. The trim removed 4 bases at V and 7 bases at J, leaving 4 bases unmatched. This CDR3 is 13 amino acids long. Looked up from germline, CDR1 is MDHEN and CDR2 is SYDVKM. The CDR3 loop reads CASSYNRGQPQHF. Written as DNA, the CDR3 is TGTGCCAGCAGTTACAACAGGGGCCAGCCCCAGCATTTT.

This clone was recorded at least ten times. As DNA, the CDR3 is TGCGCCAGCAGCCGTTCAACGGGAGCTAGCACAGATACGCAGTATTTT. Encoded protein: CASSRSTGASTDTQYF. This chain uses TRBV4-1 with TRBJ2-3; perhaps TRBD2 as D (6 bases). The germline V and J ends were trimmed by 4 bases and 0 bases, with 14 bases remaining between them. The CDR3 has 16 residues. Germline CDR1 reads MGHRA; CDR2 reads YSYEKL.

This clone was observed at least ten times. The rearrangement links TRBV19 to TRBJ1-1, with 7 positions matching TRBD1. Germline lookup yields CDR1 LNHDA and CDR2 SQIVND (reference sequence). The ends lost 4 bases at V and 4 bases at J; junction bases unmatched: 9. The CDR3 is 15 residues long. The CDR3 DNA sequence: TGTGCCAGTAGTAGAAACAGGGGAGGCGGCACTGAAGCTTTCTTT. Amino acids: CASSRNRGGGTEAFF. Full variable domain (missing parts from reference TRBV19 and TRBJ1-1): DGGITQSPKYLFRKEGQNVTLSCEQNLNHDAMYWYRQDPGQGLRLIYYSQIVNDFQKGDIAEGYSVSREKKESFPLTVTSAQKNPTAFYLCASSRNRGGGTEAFFGQGTRLTVV.

This clone was seen once. The chain links TRBV7-9 to TRBJ1-2; D call uncertain. The CDR3 is 14 amino acids. Trimming removed 2 bases at V and 0 bases at J, with 7 bases between. Germline-derived CDR1 and CDR2 are SEHNR and FQNEAQ (reference sequence). CDR3 coding DNA: TGTGCCAGCAGCTTAACCGCTACTAACTATGGCTACACCTTC. It is translated as CASSLTATNYGYTF.

The table lists this clone with a few counts. This clone may be a read error of a much larger clone one base away. V gene TRBV10-3 combines with J gene TRBJ2-5, with 9 bases matching TRBD1. The CDR3 spans 15 residues. The germline gives CDR1 ENHRY, CDR2 SYGVKD. The CDR3 here is CAISGGTGRGENQYF. Here the CDR3 DNA reads TGTGCCATCAGTGGGGGGACAGGGAGAGGAGAGAACCAGTACTTC.

V gene TRBV20-1 combines with J gene TRBJ2-7; D may be TRBD1 (5 bases). The CDR3 covers 15 residues. The V end was cut by 2 bases, the J end by 3 bases, with 17 bases between. Germline V gene lookup returns CDR1 DFQATT and CDR2 SNEGSKA (reference sequence). CDR3 sequence (DNA): TGCAGTGCTAGATGTTCACCCCAGGGTTTCTACGAGCAGTACTTC. Translating gives CSARCSPQGFYEQYF.

As concerns this clone: One base away lies a much larger clone, so this may be a sequencing read error. Other DNA variants within this sample encode the same CDR3. The gene calls are TRBV11-3 and TRBJ2-3; the D call may be TRBD1 or TRBD2 (5 bases each). The germline V gene encodes CDR1 SGHNT and CDR2 YENEEA. The CDR3 is 13 residues long. CDR3 DNA sequence: TGTGCCAGCAGCCTAGAGGGGCGGGATACGCAGTATTTT. Amino acids: CASSLEGRDTQYF.

This clone was counted at least ten times. The chain is built from TRBV5-1 and TRBJ1-2, with no clear D. The CDR3 length is 15 residues. The ends were cut back, 4 bases at V and 4 bases at J, with 17 bases in the middle. The V gene's germline CDR1 is SGHRS and CDR2 YFSETQ. CDR3 nucleotide sequence: TGCGCCAGCAGCAAATCTACGACATCTTCCTATGGCTACACCTTC. Encoded protein: CASSKSTTSSYGYTF.

This clone was recorded many times. The rearrangement links TRBV5-1 to TRBJ1-1; 8 bases are shared with TRBD1. J lost 1 base, V lost 0 bases, and 5 bases had no gene match. This CDR3 spans 16 amino acids. CDR1 is SGHRS, CDR2 YFSETQ, per germline. The CDR3 region has the DNA TGCGCCAGCAGCTTGGGGACAGGGCTACGGAACACTGAAGCTTTCTTT. Amino acid sequence: CASSLGTGLRNTEAFF.

The chain joins TRBV5-1 to TRBJ2-7, with 9 bases lining up with TRBD2. This CDR3 region has 17 residues. Germline V lookup: CDR1 SGHRS, CDR2 YFSETQ. The J segment lost 7 bases and the V segment lost 3 bases, leaving 17 bases of the junction unmatched. CDR3 sequence reads: CASSYSGTSWRLREQYF. The CDR3 region has the DNA TGCGCCAGCAGCTACTCCGGGACTAGCTGGAGGCTGAGAGAGCAGTACTTC.

To note about this clone: The junction departs from the called germline gene at one end, perhaps through a read error. V usage is TRBV19 and J usage is TRBJ2-1, with 7 bases fitting TRBD1. Germline CDR1 is LNHDA and CDR2 is SQIVND (reference sequence). CDR3 size: 17 residues. The DNA of the CDR3 is TGTGCCAGTGGACGGGACAGAACAAGTGGCTCCTACAATGAGCATTTCTTC. It specifies CASGRDRTSGSYNEHFF.

This clone came up many times. The rearrangement joins TRBV6-5 to TRBJ1-1, with 7 bases aligning to TRBD1. The CDR3 consists of 15 residues. With 2 bases clipped from V and 0 bases from J, the junction kept 3 bases outside the gene matches. The germline gives CDR1 MNHEY, CDR2 SVGAGI. This chain's CDR3 is CASSYIQGLNTEAFF. The CDR3 DNA sequence: TGTGCCAGCAGTTACATACAGGGGCTGAACACTGAAGCTTTCTTT.

In this sample, this clone turned up many times. The J gene is TRBJ1-2, the V gene TRBV28, with D perhaps TRBD1 (6 bases). V dropped 7 bases and J dropped 2 bases, with 14 bases sitting between them. This CDR3 comprises 14 residues. Germline V gives CDR1 MDHEN, CDR2 SYDVKM. The CDR3 DNA reads TGTGCCAGCATTCCGACAGGCTCAAACTATGGCTACACCTTC. Its translation is CASIPTGSNYGYTF.

This clone was seen only a few times. It may be a read error: a sequence one base away is much more abundant. CDR3 protein: CASSLRSGRGELFF. DNA for the CDR3: TGTGCCAGCAGCCTCAGATCAGGTCGAGGAGAGCTGTTTTTT. The chain uses TRBV7-2 and TRBJ2-2; D unclear. Germline loops: CDR1 SGHTA, CDR2 FQGNSA. The CDR3 sequence is 14 residues long. Trimming stripped 5 bases from V and 11 bases from J, with 18 bases between.

This clone showed up many times. V gene TRBV29-1 combines with J gene TRBJ2-3; D might be TRBD2 (5 bases). The length of the CDR3 is 12 residues. CDR1 and CDR2 (germline): SQVTM, ANQGSEA. The V end was cut by 4 bases, the J end by 6 bases, with 11 bases between. CDR3 in DNA: TGCAGCGTTGGTGTGGGAGCCGATACGCAGTATTTT. This gives the protein CSVGVGADTQYF.

This clone came up many times. This sequence joins TRBV28 and TRBJ2-7, with a tentative D call TRBD2 (5 bases). CDR3 length: 13 residues. The germline V gene has CDR1 MDHEN and CDR2 SYDVKM. Trimming took 2 bases from V and 2 from J, leaving 7 bases between them. Here the CDR3 reads CASSLEGTYEQYF. DNA for the CDR3: TGTGCCAGCAGTTTAGAGGGAACCTACGAGCAGTACTTC.

Note on this clone: A much more abundant neighbour one base away suggests this may be a read error. This sequence joins TRBV5-8 and TRBJ2-3; D call uncertain. The CDR3 totals 15 residues. Trimming took 0 bases from V and 1 from J, leaving 9 bases between them. The germline CDR1 and CDR2 sequences are SGHTS and YDEGEE. This CDR3 is CASSLGQCGTDTQYF. DNA for the CDR3: TGTGCCAGCAGCTTGGGTCAGTGTGGCACAGATACGCAGTATTTT.

This clone occurred many times. The chain has TRBV9 and TRBJ2-2; D might be TRBD2 (5 bases). With 0 bases removed from V and 1 base from J, the gap between germline ends came to 13 bases. This CDR3 spans 17 amino acids. Germline values: CDR1 SGDLS, CDR2 YYNGEE. The CDR3 spells CASSVAPLAVNTGELFF. CDR3 nucleotides: TGTGCCAGCAGCGTAGCTCCGCTAGCAGTGAACACCGGGGAGCTGTTTTTT. The full variable domain, rest sourced from reference TRBV9 and TRBJ2-2, is DSGVTQTPKHLITATGQRVTLRCSPRSGDLSVYWYQQSLDQGLQFLIQYYNGEERAKGNILERFSAQQFPDLHSELNLSSLELGDSALYFCASSVAPLAVNTGELFFGEGSRLTVL.

This clone appeared many times. V and J are TRBV12-3 or TRBV12-4 and TRBJ2-4; TRBD2 might be the D (5 bases). The CDR3 is 12 residues long. Trimming took 6 bases from V and 10 from J, leaving 13 bases between them. CDR3 nucleotide sequence: TGTGCCAGCAGGTCGAGCGGCGGGATTCAGTACTTC. Protein sequence: CASRSSGGIQYF.

This clone was recorded a few times. Likely a read error: the CDR3 ends without its conserved phenylalanine or tryptophan. The chain combines TRBV7-9 with TRBJ2-5; TRBD2 is a possible D gene (6 bases). CDR1 is SEHNR, CDR2 FQNEAQ, per germline (reference sequence). CDR3 length: 15 residues. Trimming removed 1 base at V and 4 bases at J, with 13 bases between. The CDR3 DNA reads TGTGCCAGCAGCTTAGTGGTGTCGGGGGTAGAGACCCAGTACTCC. Encoded protein: CASSLVVSGVETQYS.